The source of this T cell receptor beta chain is a study of CXCR3-negative and CXCR3-positive naive CD8 T cells. Study-wide results and limits: TRB CDR3 hydrophobicity was greater in CXCR3-positive naive cells than in CXCR3-negative naive cells. With surface CD5 comparable between naive subsets, TCR strength was estimated using properties derived from the TRB CDR3. Memory CD8+ cells had much lower diversity, and both naive subsets had comparably high diversity.

Via 5' RACE with UMI labels, TRB cDNA libraries were prepared. TCRdb processed the 5' RACE reads again and assigns one entry to each CDR3 protein, with no DNA. The listing contains around 56,000 distinct CDR3 sequences. Triplicate 300,000-cell sorts were made of each CD8+ T cell subset. Comments on this clonotype: The antigen remains undetermined.

The germline CDR1 and CDR2 sequences are SGHRS and YFSETQ. The CDR3 spans 12 residues. The chain employs TRBV5-1 and TRBJ2-1; the D call from TCRdb, TRBD2, cannot be confirmed without DNA. The TCR was taken from a human donor in good health. Some clones in this sample may be carry-over from other donors' samples. Sample: naive CXCR3- CD8+ T cells from blood. The subset denotes: CD45RO-CCR7+CD27+CD95- naive CD8+ T cells lacking CXCR3 (TNR3-). The chain's CDR3 is CASSFSLGEQFF.